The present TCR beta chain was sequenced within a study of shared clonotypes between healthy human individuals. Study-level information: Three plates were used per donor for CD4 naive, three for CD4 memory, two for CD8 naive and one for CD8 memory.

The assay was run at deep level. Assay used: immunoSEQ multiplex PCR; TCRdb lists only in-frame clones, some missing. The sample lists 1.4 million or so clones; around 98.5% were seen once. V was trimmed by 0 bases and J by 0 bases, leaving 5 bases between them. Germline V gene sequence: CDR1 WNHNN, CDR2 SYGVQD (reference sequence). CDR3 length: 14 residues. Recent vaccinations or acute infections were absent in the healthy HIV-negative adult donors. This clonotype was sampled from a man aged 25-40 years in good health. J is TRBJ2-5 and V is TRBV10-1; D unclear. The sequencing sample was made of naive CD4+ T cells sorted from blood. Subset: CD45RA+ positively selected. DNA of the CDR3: TGCGCCAGCAGTGAGTCTCCAGACCAAGAGACCCAGTACTTC. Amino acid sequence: CASSESPDQETQYF.